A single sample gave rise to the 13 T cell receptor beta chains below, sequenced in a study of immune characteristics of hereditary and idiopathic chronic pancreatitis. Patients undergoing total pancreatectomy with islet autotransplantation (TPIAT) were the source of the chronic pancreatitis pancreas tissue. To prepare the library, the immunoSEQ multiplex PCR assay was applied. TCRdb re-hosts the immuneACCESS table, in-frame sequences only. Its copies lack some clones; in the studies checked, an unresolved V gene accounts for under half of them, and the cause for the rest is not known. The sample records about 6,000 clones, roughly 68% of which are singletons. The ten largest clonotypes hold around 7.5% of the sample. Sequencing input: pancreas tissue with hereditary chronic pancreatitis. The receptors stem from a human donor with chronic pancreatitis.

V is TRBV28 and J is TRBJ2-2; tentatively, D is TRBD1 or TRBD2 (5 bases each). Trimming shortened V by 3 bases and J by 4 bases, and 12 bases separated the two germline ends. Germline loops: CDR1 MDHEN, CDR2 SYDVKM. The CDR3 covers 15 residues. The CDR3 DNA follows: TGTGCCAGCAGTTTTCCCGGGGCGGGCACCGGGGAGCTGTTTTTT. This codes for CASSFPGAGTGELFF.

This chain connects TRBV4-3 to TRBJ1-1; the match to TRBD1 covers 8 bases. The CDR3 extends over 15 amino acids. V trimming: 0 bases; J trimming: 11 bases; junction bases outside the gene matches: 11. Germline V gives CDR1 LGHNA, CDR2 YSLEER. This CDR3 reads CASSQDMGQAQNAFF. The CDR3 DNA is TGCGCCAGCAGCCAAGATATGGGACAGGCCCAAAATGCTTTCTTT.

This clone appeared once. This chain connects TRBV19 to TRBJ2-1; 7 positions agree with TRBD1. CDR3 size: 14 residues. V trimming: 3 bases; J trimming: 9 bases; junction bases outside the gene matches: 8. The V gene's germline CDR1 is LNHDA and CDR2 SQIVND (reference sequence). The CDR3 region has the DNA TGTGCCAGTAGTATTGGGACAGCCCGGAGTGAGCAGTTCTTC. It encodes CASSIGTARSEQFF. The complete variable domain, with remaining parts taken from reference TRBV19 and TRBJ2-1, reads DGGITQSPKYLFRKEGQNVTLSCEQNLNHDAMYWYRQDPGQGLRLIYYSQIVNDFQKGDIAEGYSVSREKKESFPLTVTSAQKNPTAFYLCASSIGTARSEQFFGPGTRLTVL.

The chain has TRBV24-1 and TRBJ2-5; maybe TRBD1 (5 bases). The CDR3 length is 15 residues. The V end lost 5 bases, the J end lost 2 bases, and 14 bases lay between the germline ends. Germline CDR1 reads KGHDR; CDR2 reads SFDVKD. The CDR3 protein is CATSVGPGKQETQYF. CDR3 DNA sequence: TGTGCCACCAGTGTGGGTCCAGGGAAGCAAGAGACCCAGTACTTC.

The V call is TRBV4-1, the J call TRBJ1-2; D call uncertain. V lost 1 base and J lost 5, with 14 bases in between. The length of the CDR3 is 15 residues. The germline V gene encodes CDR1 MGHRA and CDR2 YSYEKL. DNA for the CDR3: TGCGCCAGCAGCCAAGTTCCTTCCCAGTTATATGGCTACACCTTC. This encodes CASSQVPSQLYGYTF.

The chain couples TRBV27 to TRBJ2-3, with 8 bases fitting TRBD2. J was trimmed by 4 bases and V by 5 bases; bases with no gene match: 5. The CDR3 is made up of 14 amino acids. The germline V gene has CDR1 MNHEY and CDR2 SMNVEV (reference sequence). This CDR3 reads CASSAQTSADTQYF. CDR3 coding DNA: TGTGCCAGCAGTGCTCAGACTAGCGCAGATACGCAGTATTTT.

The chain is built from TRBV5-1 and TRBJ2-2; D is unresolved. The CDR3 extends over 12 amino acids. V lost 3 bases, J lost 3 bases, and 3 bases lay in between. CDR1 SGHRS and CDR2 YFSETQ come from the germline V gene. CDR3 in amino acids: CASSSHTGELFF. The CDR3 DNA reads TGCGCCAGCAGCTCTCACACCGGGGAGCTGTTTTTT.

As DNA, the CDR3 is TGTGCCAGCAGCTTAGGTTCACGTGAGAATGAGCAGTTCTTC. It codes for CASSLGSRENEQFF. J is TRBJ2-1 and V is TRBV7-2, with no clear D. Germline loops: CDR1 SGHTA, CDR2 FQGNSA. The CDR3 consists of 14 residues. V was shortened by 1 base and J by 7 bases, with 11 bases between the two germline ends.

CDR3: CASSPTGGDTEAFF. DNA for the CDR3: TGTGCCAGCAGCCCAACAGGGGGCGACACTGAAGCTTTCTTT. This chain connects TRBV7-2 to TRBJ1-1, with TRBD1 matching over 9 bases. V shed 5 bases, J shed 3 bases, and the junction held 4 bases outside the gene matches. The germline CDR1 and CDR2 sequences are SGHTA and FQGNSA. The CDR3 is made up of 14 amino acids.

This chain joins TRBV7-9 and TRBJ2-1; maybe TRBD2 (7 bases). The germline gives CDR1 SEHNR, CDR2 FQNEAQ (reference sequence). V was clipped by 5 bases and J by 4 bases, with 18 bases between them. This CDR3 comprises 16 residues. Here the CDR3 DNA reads TGTGCCAGCAGCCCGGGGGGCAGAGAGACGTACAATGAGCAGTTCTTC. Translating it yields CASSPGGRETYNEQFF. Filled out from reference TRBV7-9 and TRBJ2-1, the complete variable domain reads DTGVSQNPRHKITKRGQNVTFRCDPISEHNRLYWYRQTLGQGPEFLTYFQNEAQLEKSRLLSDRFSAERPKGSFSTLEIQRTEQGDSAMYLCASSPGGRETYNEQFFGPGTRLTVL.

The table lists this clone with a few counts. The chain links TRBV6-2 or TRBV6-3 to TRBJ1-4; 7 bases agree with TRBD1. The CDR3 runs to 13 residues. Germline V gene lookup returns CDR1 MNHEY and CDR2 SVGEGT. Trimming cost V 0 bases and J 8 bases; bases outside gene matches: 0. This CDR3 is CASSYSDREKLFF. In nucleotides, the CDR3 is TGTGCCAGCAGTTACTCGGACAGGGAAAAACTGTTTTTT.

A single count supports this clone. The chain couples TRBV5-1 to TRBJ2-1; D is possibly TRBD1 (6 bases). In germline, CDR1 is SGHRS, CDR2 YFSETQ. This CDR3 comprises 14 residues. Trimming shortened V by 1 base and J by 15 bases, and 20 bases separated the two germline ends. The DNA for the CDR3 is TGCGCCAGCAGCTTGTCGTCAGGGGCGGGTTCGTGGTTCTTC. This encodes CASSLSSGAGSWFF.

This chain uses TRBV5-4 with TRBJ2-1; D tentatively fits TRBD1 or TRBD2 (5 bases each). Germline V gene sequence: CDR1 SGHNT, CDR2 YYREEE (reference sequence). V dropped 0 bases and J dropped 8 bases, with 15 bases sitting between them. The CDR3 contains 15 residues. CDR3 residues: CASSLASRGADEQFF. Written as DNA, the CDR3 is TGTGCCAGCAGCTTGGCGTCTAGAGGGGCGGATGAGCAGTTCTTC.